This record concerns one TCR beta chain sequence. As processed by the authors: Amplification of reference gene primers provided the estimated nucleated cell counts. TCRdb keeps only in-frame clones here, not all; method: immunoSEQ multiplex PCR. Clone size and V and J calls were adopted from that table, with D and trimming inferred from the DNA. The sample has approximately 300,000 clones, 85% to 95% seen once; the top ten hold around 3.9%. This entry is derived from a study of blood T cell repertoires in COVID-19. Study context: Samples taken during acute and convalescent COVID-19 were collected in the United States, Italy and Spain.

People in the exposed group encountered a COVID-19 case within 2 weeks before entering the study. The sequence was collected from a woman aged 25 to 39 who had been exposed to COVID-19. Sequenced sample: PBMCs or T cells enriched from blood (not recorded which).

CDR3 in amino acids: CASSEQVMNTEAFF. The CDR3 coding sequence is TGTGCCAGCAGTGAACAGGTGATGAACACTGAAGCTTTCTTT. The chain couples TRBV14 to TRBJ1-1, with D possibly being TRBD1 (5 bases). CDR3 length: 14 amino acids. Germline assignment: CDR1 SGHDN and CDR2 FVKESK. Trimming shortened V by 6 bases and J by 0 bases, and 11 bases separated the two germline ends.